This T cell receptor (beta chain) was observed in a study of blood T cell repertoires in COVID-19. On the study more broadly: COVID-19 samples from acute and convalescent phases originated in the United States, Italy and Spain. The cDNA or gDNA used as material had been derived from T cells, B-cell-depleted T cells, or PBMCs.

Germline V gives CDR1 MNHEY, CDR2 SVGEGT. CDR3 size: 15 residues. The V end lost 0 bases, the J end lost 4 bases, and 7 bases lay between the germline ends. As handled by the study authors: Nucleated cell number was recorded as an estimate derived from reference gene primer amplification. Assay: immunoSEQ multiplex PCR; the TCRdb copy retains only in-frame clones and omits some. For V, J and clone size, that table is used; D and trimming come from the DNA. This table holds about 240,000 clones, roughly 77% found once. Sequencing used peripheral blood. The chain employs TRBV6-2 or TRBV6-3 and TRBJ2-6; a possible D gene is TRBD1 (5 bases). The clonotype comes from a woman older than 75 with acute or convalescent COVID-19. The CDR3 protein is CASSYSGVGANVLTF. The CDR3 coding sequence is TGTGCCAGCAGTTACTCAGGGGTAGGGGCCAACGTCCTGACTTTC.